Listed here are 22 T cell receptor beta chains from one sample, sequenced in a study of shared clonotypes between healthy human individuals (dated by TCRdb to 2020 to 2021). To prepare the library, the immunoSEQ multiplex PCR assay was applied. The clones in this table, taken by TCRdb from immuneACCESS, are in-frame only. Not every clone is retained; where verified, under half of the shortfall comes from an unresolved V gene, and the cause of the rest is unknown. Present in this sample are around 2,000,000 clones, approximately 94% of which were seen just once. The biggest ten clones account for under 1.5% of the sample. CD8 naive samples consisted of CD45RO-negative cells that were positively selected for CCR7, yielding a CD45RA+CCR7+ population without TemRA cells. The source material was naive CD8+ T cells sorted from blood. The cell subset or site label, read with the paper, signifies: CD45RA+CCR7+. The receptors stem from a man between 18 and 29 years old in good health.

The V and J genes are TRBV4-1 and TRBJ2-7; the D gene is possibly TRBD2 (5 bases). The CDR3 is 15 amino acids. V lost 2 bases and J 4 bases, leaving 15 bases between the germline ends. CDR1 is MGHRA, CDR2 YSYEKL, per germline. CDR3 bases: TGCGCCAGCAGCCAAACGACACGCTCGGGGTACGAGCAGTACTTC. Its protein is CASSQTTRSGYEQYF.

The V gene is TRBV5-6, the J gene TRBJ2-7; TRBD2 matches at 10 bases. This CDR3 is 15 amino acids long. Unmatched junction bases numbered 8, after V lost 4 bases and J lost 4 bases. The germline V gene has CDR1 SGHDT and CDR2 YYEEEE. The CDR3 spells CASSLSPSGSYEQYF. The CDR3 nucleotides read TGTGCCAGCAGCCTTAGCCCTAGCGGGAGTTACGAGCAGTACTTC.

The chain employs TRBV11-2 and TRBJ1-2; D call uncertain. CDR1 is SGHAT and CDR2 is FQNNGV in the germline V gene. The V gene lost 3 bases and the J gene lost 6 bases, with 20 bases spanning the gap. The CDR3 loop spans 16 amino acids. This CDR3 is CASSFLVLGHLDGYTF. The CDR3 nucleotides are TGTGCCAGCAGCTTTTTAGTGCTCGGGCACCTTGATGGCTACACCTTC.

The V gene is TRBV28, the J gene TRBJ2-5, with D possibly matching TRBD1 (6 bases). The CDR3 is 14 amino acids. V lost 5 bases to trimming and J lost 5 bases, with 15 bases between them. From germline, CDR1 is MDHEN and CDR2 SYDVKM. CDR3 coding DNA: TGTGCCAGCAGTCCACAGGGAAGATTTGAGACCCAGTACTTC. It is translated as CASSPQGRFETQYF.

This chain links TRBV30 with TRBJ2-5, with 9 nucleotides matching TRBD2. The CDR3 has 16 amino acids. Germline values: CDR1 GTSNPN, CDR2 SVGIG (reference sequence). With 2 bases clipped from V and 2 bases from J, the junction kept 9 bases outside the gene matches. This CDR3 reads CAWSSALAGWQETQYF. For the CDR3, the DNA is TGTGCCTGGAGTTCCGCGCTAGCGGGATGGCAAGAGACCCAGTACTTC. The full variable domain, in which reference TRBV30 and TRBJ2-5 provide the parts outside the CDR3, is SQTIHQWPATLVQPVGSPLSLECTVEGTSNPNLYWYRQAAGRGLQLLFYSVGIGQISSEVPQNLSASRPQDRQFILSSKKLLLSDSGFYLCAWSSALAGWQETQYFGPGTRLLVL.

Regarding this clone: Other nucleotide sequences in the sample specify the same CDR3. This chain links TRBV10-3 with TRBJ2-7; no clear D. Germline V lookup: CDR1 ENHRY, CDR2 SYGVKD. V lost 0 bases, J lost 1 base, and 7 bases lay in between. The CDR3 has 14 residues. The CDR3 is CAISESYGSYEQYF. In DNA, the CDR3 is TGTGCCATCAGTGAGTCTTACGGTTCCTACGAGCAGTACTTC.

Details on this clone: This specimen includes other DNA sequences encoding the same CDR3. The chain combines TRBV27 with TRBJ1-5; 8 bases align to TRBD1. CDR3 length: 15 residues. V gave up 6 bases and J gave up 2 bases; unmatched junction bases: 6. The germline gives CDR1 MNHEY, CDR2 SMNVEV (reference sequence). In DNA, the CDR3 is TGTGCCAGCAGCCCGACAGGGGTGGGCAATCAGCCCCAGCATTTT. Amino acids: CASSPTGVGNQPQHF.

A note on this clone: Other DNA sequences in this specimen translate into the identical CDR3. This rearrangement joins TRBV27 to TRBJ2-7, with D uncertain. The CDR3 length is 13 residues. Trimming removed 2 bases at V and 2 bases at J, with 7 bases between. The germline V gene has CDR1 MNHEY and CDR2 SMNVEV (reference sequence). The CDR3 bases are TGTGCCAGCAGTTTACGAGGTGCCTACGAGCAGTACTTC. Encoded protein: CASSLRGAYEQYF.

J is TRBJ2-1 and V is TRBV6-1, with D maybe TRBD1 (5 bases). Germline V lookup: CDR1 MNHNS, CDR2 SASEGT. The V end was cut by 2 bases, the J end by 2 bases, with 10 bases between. The CDR3 is made up of 15 amino acids. In DNA form, the CDR3 reads TGTGCCAGCAGTGAATCAAGGGGCGCCTACAATGAGCAGTTCTTC. Translating gives CASSESRGAYNEQFF.

As regards this clone: Other DNA sequences in this specimen translate into the identical CDR3. The genes are TRBV11-2 and TRBJ2-7; D is unclear. The germline CDR1 and CDR2 sequences are SGHAT and FQNNGV. The CDR3 covers 10 residues. V lost 5 bases to trimming and J lost 3 bases, with 2 bases between them. The CDR3 coding sequence is TGTGCCAGCAGCCTCTACGAGCAGTACTTC. Amino acid sequence: CASSLYEQYF.

This clone was detected only once. V gene TRBV30 combines with J gene TRBJ2-1, with 8 bases lining up with TRBD2. V was pared by 6 bases and J by 4 bases, with 11 bases of the junction left unmatched. The germline V gene has CDR1 GTSNPN and CDR2 SVGIG (reference sequence). The CDR3 spans 15 residues. This CDR3 is CACRVAGTSYNEQFF. DNA for the CDR3: TGTGCCTGCCGGGTAGCGGGGACCTCATACAATGAGCAGTTCTTC.

This chain uses TRBV27 with TRBJ2-7; a possible D gene is TRBD2 (6 bases). With 1 base removed from V and 4 bases from J, the gap between germline ends came to 11 bases. The germline V gene encodes CDR1 MNHEY and CDR2 SMNVEV (reference sequence). There are 14 residues in the CDR3. The CDR3 nucleotides are TGTGCCAGCAGTTTATTGGAGGGGAGGTACGAGCAGTACTTC. It specifies CASSLLEGRYEQYF.

The gene calls are TRBV5-1 and TRBJ2-4; perhaps TRBD2 as D (6 bases). CDR1 and CDR2 (germline): SGHRS, YFSETQ. The germline V and J ends were trimmed by 2 bases and 7 bases, with 19 bases remaining between them. The CDR3 totals 16 residues. The CDR3 DNA is TGCGCCAGCAGCTTTTTCTCGTCAGGTGGAGGGAACATTCAGTACTTC. Its protein product is CASSFFSSGGGNIQYF. The full variable domain, its missing parts supplied by reference TRBV5-1 and TRBJ2-4, is KAGVTQTPRYLIKTRGQQVTLSCSPISGHRSVSWYQQTPGQGLQFLFEYFSETQRNKGNFPGRFSGRQFSNSRSEMNVSTLELGDSALYLCASSFFSSGGGNIQYFGAGTRLSVL.

This clone showed up just once. V and J are TRBV10-1 and TRBJ2-3, with TRBD2 matching over 10 bases. Germline V gene sequence: CDR1 WNHNN, CDR2 SYGVQD (reference sequence). The CDR3 covers 15 residues. The junction had 4 bases not matched to a gene; V was cut back by 4 bases and J by 3 bases. The CDR3 nucleotides read TGCGCCAGCAGTGGGGGGGGACTAGCGACAGATACGCAGTATTTT. Protein product: CASSGGGLATDTQYF.

The chain recombines TRBV11-2 with TRBJ2-5; 11 nucleotides line up with TRBD1. This CDR3 comprises 14 residues. Germline-derived CDR1 and CDR2 are SGHAT and FQNNGV. The junction had 3 bases not matched to a gene; V was cut back by 4 bases and J by 5 bases. The CDR3: CASSWTGGEETQYF. The DNA of the CDR3 is TGTGCCAGCAGCTGGACAGGGGGCGAGGAGACCCAGTACTTC.

The chain links TRBV13 to TRBJ1-5, with 7 bases lining up with TRBD1. After removal of 4 bases from V and 0 bases from J, the junction contained 18 bases not matched to a gene. The CDR3 spans 20 residues. Germline V gene data show CDR1 as PRHDT and CDR2 as FYEKMQ (reference sequence). The CDR3 here is CASSSIGKKDRIYSNQPQHF. CDR3 DNA sequence: TGTGCCAGCAGCTCCATCGGAAAAAAGGACAGGATTTATAGCAATCAGCCCCAGCATTTT. The full variable domain, completed using reference TRBV13 and TRBJ1-5, is AAGVIQSPRHLIKEKRETATLKCYPIPRHDTVYWYQQGPGQDPQFLISFYEKMQSDKGSIPDRFSAQQFSDYHSELNMSSLELGDSALYFCASSSIGKKDRIYSNQPQHFGDGTRLSIL.

Note on this clone: Other DNA sequences in the sample encode the same CDR3. The J gene is TRBJ2-7, the V gene TRBV7-9; perhaps TRBD1 as D (5 bases). Germline-derived CDR1 and CDR2 are SEHNR and FQNEAQ (reference sequence). Trimming cost V 1 base and J 2 bases, with 9 bases left between them. CDR3 length: 14 residues. The CDR3 DNA sequence: TGTGCCAGCAGCTTAGTCCAGGGTGCCTACGAGCAGTACTTC. Protein sequence: CASSLVQGAYEQYF. Full variable domain (rest looked up from reference TRBV7-9 and TRBJ2-7): DTGVSQNPRHKITKRGQNVTFRCDPISEHNRLYWYRQTLGQGPEFLTYFQNEAQLEKSRLLSDRFSAERPKGSFSTLEIQRTEQGDSAMYLCASSLVQGAYEQYFGPGTRLTVT.

J is TRBJ1-3 and V is TRBV4-1; 9 nucleotides agree with TRBD1. The ends lost 4 bases at V and 0 bases at J; junction bases unmatched: 7. This CDR3 region has 17 residues. CDR1 MGHRA and CDR2 YSYEKL come from the germline V gene. The CDR3: CASSRVPGQGSGNTIYF. The CDR3 coding sequence is TGCGCCAGCAGCCGGGTACCGGGACAGGGCTCTGGAAACACCATATATTTT.

The chain carries TRBV30 and TRBJ2-3, with a possible D match to TRBD2 (6 bases). Germline loops: CDR1 GTSNPN, CDR2 SVGIG (reference sequence). CDR3 length equals 15 residues. Trimming pared 2 bases from V and 4 bases from J, leaving 16 bases between. Here the CDR3 reads CAWSSSGGGADTQYF. The CDR3 nucleotides read TGTGCCTGGAGTAGTAGCGGAGGAGGGGCAGATACGCAGTATTTT.

CDR3 protein: CASSPARASYEQYF. The CDR3 DNA sequence: TGTGCCAGCAGTCCGGCCCGGGCGTCCTACGAGCAGTACTTC. This chain connects TRBV27 to TRBJ2-7; D unresolved. The CDR3 runs to 14 residues. Trimming removed 5 bases at V and 1 base at J, with 12 bases between. Germline values: CDR1 MNHEY, CDR2 SMNVEV (reference sequence).

V usage is TRBV7-3 and J usage is TRBJ2-3; either TRBD1 or TRBD2 may fit D (6 bases each). The CDR3 runs to 15 residues. Germline CDR1 SGHTA, CDR2 FQGTGA. The V end was cut by 0 bases, the J end by 6 bases, with 13 bases between. CDR3 region: CASSLTGGEWDTQYF. CDR3 sequence (DNA): TGTGCCAGCAGCTTAACCGGGGGCGAGTGGGATACGCAGTATTTT.

The V gene is TRBV7-6, the J gene TRBJ2-7; D gene ambiguous. The V end lost 0 bases, the J end lost 6 bases, and 15 bases lay between the germline ends. The germline V gene has CDR1 SGHVS and CDR2 FNYEAQ. This CDR3 is built from 15 residues. The CDR3 sequence is CASSLATGWGPEQYF. The CDR3 nucleotides are TGTGCCAGCAGCTTAGCCACCGGGTGGGGTCCCGAGCAGTACTTC. The variable domain in full, with the rest retrieved from reference TRBV7-6 and TRBJ2-7, is GAGVSQSPRYKVTKRGQDVALRCDPISGHVSLYWYRQALGQGPEFLTYFNYEAQQDKSGLPNDRFSAERPEGSISTLTIQRTEQRDSAMYRCASSLATGWGPEQYFGPGTRLTVT.